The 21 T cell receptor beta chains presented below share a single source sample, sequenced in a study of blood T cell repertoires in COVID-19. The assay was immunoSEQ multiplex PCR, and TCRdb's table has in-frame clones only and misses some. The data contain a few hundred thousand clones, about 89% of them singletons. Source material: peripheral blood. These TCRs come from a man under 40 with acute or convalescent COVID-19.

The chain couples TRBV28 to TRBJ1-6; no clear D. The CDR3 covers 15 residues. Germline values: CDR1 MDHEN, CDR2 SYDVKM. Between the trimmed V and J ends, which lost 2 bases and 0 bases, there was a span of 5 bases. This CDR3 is CASSLDSSYNSPLHF. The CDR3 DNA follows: TGTGCCAGCAGTTTAGATAGCTCCTATAATTCACCCCTCCACTTT.

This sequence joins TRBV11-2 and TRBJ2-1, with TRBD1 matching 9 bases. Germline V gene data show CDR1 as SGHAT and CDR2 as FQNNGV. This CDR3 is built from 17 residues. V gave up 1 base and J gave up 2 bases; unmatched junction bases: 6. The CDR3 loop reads CASSLGLQGAPYNEQFF. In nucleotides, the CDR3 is TGTGCCAGCAGCTTAGGTCTACAGGGGGCCCCCTACAATGAGCAGTTCTTC.

Here the CDR3 reads CASSVPQGNSYTF. For the CDR3, the DNA is TGTGCCAGCAGCGTCCCACAGGGTAACAGCTACACCTTC. This rearrangement joins TRBV9 to TRBJ1-2, with a possible D match to TRBD1 (6 bases). The V end was cut by 2 bases, the J end by 9 bases, with 14 bases between. Germline V lookup: CDR1 SGDLS, CDR2 YYNGEE. The CDR3 totals 13 residues. Supplemented by reference TRBV9 and TRBJ1-2, the full variable domain reads DSGVTQTPKHLITATGQRVTLRCSPRSGDLSVYWYQQSLDQGLQFLIQYYNGEERAKGNILERFSAQQFPDLHSELNLSSLELGDSALYFCASSVPQGNSYTFGSGTRLTVV.

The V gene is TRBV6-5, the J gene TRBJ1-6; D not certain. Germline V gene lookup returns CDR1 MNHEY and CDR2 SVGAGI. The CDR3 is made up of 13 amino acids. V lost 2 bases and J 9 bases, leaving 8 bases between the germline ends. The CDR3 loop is CASSYEGGSPLHF. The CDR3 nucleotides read TGTGCCAGCAGTTACGAGGGTGGTTCACCCCTCCACTTT.

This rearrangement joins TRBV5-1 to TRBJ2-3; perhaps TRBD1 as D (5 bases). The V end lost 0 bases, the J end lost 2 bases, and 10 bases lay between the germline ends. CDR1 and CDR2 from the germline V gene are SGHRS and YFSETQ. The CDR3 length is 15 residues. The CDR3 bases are TGCGCCAGCAGCTTGGCAGGGTGGGACACAGATACGCAGTATTTT. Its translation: CASSLAGWDTDTQYF.

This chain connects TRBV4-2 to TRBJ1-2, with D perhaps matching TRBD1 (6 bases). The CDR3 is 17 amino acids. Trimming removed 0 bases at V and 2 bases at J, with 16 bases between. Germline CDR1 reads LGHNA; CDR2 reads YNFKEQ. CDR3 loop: CASSQDQGAGVNYGYTF. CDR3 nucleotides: TGTGCCAGCAGCCAAGATCAAGGCGCAGGGGTAAACTATGGCTACACCTTC.

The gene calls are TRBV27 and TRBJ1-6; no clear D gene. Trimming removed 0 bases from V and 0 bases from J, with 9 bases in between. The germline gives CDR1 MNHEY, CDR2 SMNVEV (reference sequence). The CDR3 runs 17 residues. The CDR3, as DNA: TGTGCCAGCAGTTTATCGGCCGGAGGCTCCTATAATTCACCCCTCCACTTT. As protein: CASSLSAGGSYNSPLHF.

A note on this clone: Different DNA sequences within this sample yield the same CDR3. The DNA of the CDR3 is TGTGCCAGCAGCTTAGGCCAGGGCCTATCCTACGAGCAGTACTTC. Protein sequence: CASSLGQGLSYEQYF. The V call is TRBV7-9, the J call TRBJ2-7; tentatively, D is TRBD1 (5 bases). The CDR3 is 15 amino acids. Germline CDR1 reads SEHNR; CDR2 reads FQNEAQ (reference sequence). Trimming cost V 1 base and J 1 base, with 11 bases left between them.

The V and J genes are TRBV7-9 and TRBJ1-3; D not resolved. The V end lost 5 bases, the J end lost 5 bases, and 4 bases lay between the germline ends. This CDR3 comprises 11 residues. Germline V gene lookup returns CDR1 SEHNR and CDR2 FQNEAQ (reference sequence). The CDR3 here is CASSQRNTIYF. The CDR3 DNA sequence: TGTGCCAGCAGCCAAAGAAACACCATATATTTT.

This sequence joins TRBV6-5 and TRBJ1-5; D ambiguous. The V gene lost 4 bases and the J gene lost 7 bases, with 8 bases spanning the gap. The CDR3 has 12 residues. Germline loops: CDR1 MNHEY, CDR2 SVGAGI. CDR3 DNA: TGTGCCAGCAGTTCCTATAACCAGCCCCAGCATTTT. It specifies CASSSYNQPQHF.

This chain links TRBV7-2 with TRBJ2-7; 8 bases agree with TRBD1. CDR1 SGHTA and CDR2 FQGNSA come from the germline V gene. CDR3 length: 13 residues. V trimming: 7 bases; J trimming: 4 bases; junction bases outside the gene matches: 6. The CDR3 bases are TGTGCCAGCAAAAAATACAGGGGGTACGAGCAGTACTTC. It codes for CASKKYRGYEQYF.

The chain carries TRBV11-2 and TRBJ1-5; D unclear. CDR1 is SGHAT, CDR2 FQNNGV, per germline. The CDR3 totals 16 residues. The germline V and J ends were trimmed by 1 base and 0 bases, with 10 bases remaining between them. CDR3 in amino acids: CASSLGPQYSNQPQHF. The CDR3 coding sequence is TGTGCCAGCAGCTTAGGGCCGCAGTATAGCAATCAGCCCCAGCATTTT.

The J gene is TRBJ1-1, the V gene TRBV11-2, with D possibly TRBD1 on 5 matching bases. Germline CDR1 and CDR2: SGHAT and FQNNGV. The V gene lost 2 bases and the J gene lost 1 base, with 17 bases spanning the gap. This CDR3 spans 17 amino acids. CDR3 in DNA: TGTGCCAGCAGCTTAAGGGGCGGGATTCCCTCGAACACTGAAGCTTTCTTT. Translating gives CASSLRGGIPSNTEAFF.

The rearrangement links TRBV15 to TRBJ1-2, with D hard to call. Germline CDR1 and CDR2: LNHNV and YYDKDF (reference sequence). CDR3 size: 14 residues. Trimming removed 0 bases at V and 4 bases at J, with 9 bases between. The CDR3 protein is CATSRDLGGYGYTF. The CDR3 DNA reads TGTGCCACCAGCAGAGATCTAGGTGGCTATGGCTACACCTTC.

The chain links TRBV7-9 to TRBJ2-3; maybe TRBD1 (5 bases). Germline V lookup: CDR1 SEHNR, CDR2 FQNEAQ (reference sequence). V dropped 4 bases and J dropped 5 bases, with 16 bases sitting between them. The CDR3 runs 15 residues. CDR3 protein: CASSSRQSRVDTQYF. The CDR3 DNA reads TGTGCCAGCAGCTCCCGACAGTCTCGGGTAGATACGCAGTATTTT.

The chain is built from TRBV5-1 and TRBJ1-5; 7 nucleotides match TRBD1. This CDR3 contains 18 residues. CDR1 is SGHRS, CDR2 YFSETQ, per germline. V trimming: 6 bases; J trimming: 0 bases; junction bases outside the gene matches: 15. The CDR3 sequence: CASNGDSNTLYSNQPQHF. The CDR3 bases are TGCGCCAGCAATGGGGACAGCAACACTCTCTATAGCAATCAGCCCCAGCATTTT.

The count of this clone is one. CDR3 coding DNA: TGTGCCTGGAGTGCCCCAAGGGGGTACCAAGAGACCCAGTACTTC. Protein product: CAWSAPRGYQETQYF. The rearrangement joins TRBV30 to TRBJ2-5, with D perhaps matching TRBD1 (6 bases). The CDR3 runs 15 residues. V lost 1 base and J 0 bases, leaving 12 bases between the germline ends. CDR1 and CDR2 (germline): GTSNPN, SVGIG (reference sequence). The full variable domain, completed using reference TRBV30 and TRBJ2-5, is SQTIHQWPATLVQPVGSPLSLECTVEGTSNPNLYWYRQAAGRGLQLLFYSVGIGQISSEVPQNLSASRPQDRQFILSSKKLLLSDSGFYLCAWSAPRGYQETQYFGPGTRLLVL.

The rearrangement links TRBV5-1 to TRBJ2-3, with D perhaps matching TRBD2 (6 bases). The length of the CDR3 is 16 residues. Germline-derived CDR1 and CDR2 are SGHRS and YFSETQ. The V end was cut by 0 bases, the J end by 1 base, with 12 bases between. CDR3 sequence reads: CASSLGVGGGTDTQYF. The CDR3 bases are TGCGCCAGCAGCTTGGGTGTTGGCGGGGGCACAGATACGCAGTATTTT.

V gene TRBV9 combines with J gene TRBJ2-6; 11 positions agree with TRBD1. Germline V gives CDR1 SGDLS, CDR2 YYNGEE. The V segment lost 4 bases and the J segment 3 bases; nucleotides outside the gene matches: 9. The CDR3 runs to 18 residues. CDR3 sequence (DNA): TGTGCCAGCAGCCTAACCGGGACAGGGGGTGTTGGGGCCAACGTCCTGACTTTC. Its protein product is CASSLTGTGGVGANVLTF.

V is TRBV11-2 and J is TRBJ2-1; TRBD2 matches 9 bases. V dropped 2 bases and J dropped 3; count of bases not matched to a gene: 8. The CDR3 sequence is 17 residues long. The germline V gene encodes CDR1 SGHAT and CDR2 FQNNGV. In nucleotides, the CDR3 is TGTGCCAGCAGCTTAAATAGCGGGAGCCCCTACTACAATGAGCAGTTCTTC. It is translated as CASSLNSGSPYYNEQFF.

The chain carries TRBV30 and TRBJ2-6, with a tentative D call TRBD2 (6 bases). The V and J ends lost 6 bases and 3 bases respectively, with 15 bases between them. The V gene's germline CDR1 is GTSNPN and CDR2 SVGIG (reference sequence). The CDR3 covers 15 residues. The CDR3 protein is CACLGGYYGANVLTF. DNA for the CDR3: TGTGCCTGCCTCGGGGGTTACTATGGGGCCAACGTCCTGACTTTC. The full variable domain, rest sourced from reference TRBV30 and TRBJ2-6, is SQTIHQWPATLVQPVGSPLSLECTVEGTSNPNLYWYRQAAGRGLQLLFYSVGIGQISSEVPQNLSASRPQDRQFILSSKKLLLSDSGFYLCACLGGYYGANVLTFGAGSRLTVL.